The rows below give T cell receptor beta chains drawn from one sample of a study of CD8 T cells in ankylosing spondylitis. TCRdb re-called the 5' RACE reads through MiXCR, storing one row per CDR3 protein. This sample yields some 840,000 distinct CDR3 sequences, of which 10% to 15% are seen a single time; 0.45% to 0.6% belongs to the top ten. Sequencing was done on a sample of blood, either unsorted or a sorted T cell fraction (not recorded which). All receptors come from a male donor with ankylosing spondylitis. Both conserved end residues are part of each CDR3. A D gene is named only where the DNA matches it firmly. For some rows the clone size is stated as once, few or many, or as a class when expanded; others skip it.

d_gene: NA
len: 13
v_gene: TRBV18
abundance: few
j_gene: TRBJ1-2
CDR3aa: CASSPPYSYGYTF
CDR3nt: TGTGCCAGCTCACCACCCTACAGCTATGGCTACACCTTC

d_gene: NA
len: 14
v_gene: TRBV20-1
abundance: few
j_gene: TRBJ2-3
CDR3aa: CSARRRGSTDTQYF
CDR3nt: TGCAGTGCTAGACGCAGGGGTAGCACAGATACGCAGTATTTT

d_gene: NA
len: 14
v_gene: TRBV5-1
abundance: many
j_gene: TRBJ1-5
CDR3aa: CASSWGRPLDPQHF
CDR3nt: TGCGCCAGCAGCTGGGGACGGCCGCTTGATCCCCAGCATTTT

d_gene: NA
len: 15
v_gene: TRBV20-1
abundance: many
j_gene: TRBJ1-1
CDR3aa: CSARALTGSESEAFF
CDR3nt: TGCAGTGCTAGAGCTCTGACAGGCAGTGAGTCTGAAGCTTTCTTT

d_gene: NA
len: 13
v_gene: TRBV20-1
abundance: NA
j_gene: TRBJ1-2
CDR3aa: CSAAADLQYGYTF
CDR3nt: TGCAGTGCTGCGGCAGATCTCCAATATGGCTACACCTTC

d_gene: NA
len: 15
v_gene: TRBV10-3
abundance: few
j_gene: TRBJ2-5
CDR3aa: CAIRDSDQYQETQYF
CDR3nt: TGTGCCATCAGGGACTCGGACCAGTACCAAGAGACCCAGTACTTC

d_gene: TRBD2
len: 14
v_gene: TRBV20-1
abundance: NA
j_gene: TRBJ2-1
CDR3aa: CSVTTSGLYNEQFF
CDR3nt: TGCAGTGTAACGACTAGCGGGTTGTACAATGAGCAGTTCTTC

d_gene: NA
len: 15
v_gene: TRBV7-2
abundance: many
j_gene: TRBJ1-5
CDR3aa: CASSLISYSNQPQHF
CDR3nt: TGTGCCAGCAGCTTAATCAGCTATAGCAATCAGCCCCAGCATTTT

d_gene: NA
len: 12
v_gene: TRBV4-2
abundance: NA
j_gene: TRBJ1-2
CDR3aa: CASSQETEGYTF
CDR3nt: TGTGCCAGCAGCCAGGAGACAGAGGGCTACACCTTC

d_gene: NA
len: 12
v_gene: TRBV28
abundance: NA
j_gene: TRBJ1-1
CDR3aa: CASSFQYTEAFF
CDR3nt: TGTGCCAGCAGTTTCCAATACACTGAAGCTTTCTTT

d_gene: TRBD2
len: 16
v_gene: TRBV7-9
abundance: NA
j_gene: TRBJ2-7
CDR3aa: CASSLGLAGGLSEQYF
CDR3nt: TGTGCCAGCAGCTTGGGACTAGCGGGAGGGCTCTCCGAGCAGTACTTC

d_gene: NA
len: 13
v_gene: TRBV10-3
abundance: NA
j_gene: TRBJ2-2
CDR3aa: CAISEVFPGELFF
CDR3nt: TGTGCCATCAGTGAAGTATTCCCCGGGGAGCTGTTTTTT

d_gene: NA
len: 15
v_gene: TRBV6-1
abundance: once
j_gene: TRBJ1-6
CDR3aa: CASSPQVGDYSPLHF
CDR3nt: TGTGCCAGCTCCCCCCAAGTCGGTGATTATTCACCCCTCCACTTT

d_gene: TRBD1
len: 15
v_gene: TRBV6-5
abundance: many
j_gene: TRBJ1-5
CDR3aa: CASSYSPTGGQPQHF
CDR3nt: TGTGCCAGCAGTTACAGTCCGACAGGGGGTCAGCCCCAGCATTTT

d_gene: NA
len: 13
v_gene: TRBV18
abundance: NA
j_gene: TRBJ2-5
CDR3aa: CASSPRSVETQYF
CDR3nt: TGTGCCAGCTCACCACGGAGCGTAGAGACCCAGTACTTC

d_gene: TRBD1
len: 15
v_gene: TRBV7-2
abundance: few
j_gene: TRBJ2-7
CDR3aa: CASSLTGTGDYEQYF
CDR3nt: TGTGCCAGCAGCTTAACCGGGACAGGTGACTACGAGCAGTACTTC